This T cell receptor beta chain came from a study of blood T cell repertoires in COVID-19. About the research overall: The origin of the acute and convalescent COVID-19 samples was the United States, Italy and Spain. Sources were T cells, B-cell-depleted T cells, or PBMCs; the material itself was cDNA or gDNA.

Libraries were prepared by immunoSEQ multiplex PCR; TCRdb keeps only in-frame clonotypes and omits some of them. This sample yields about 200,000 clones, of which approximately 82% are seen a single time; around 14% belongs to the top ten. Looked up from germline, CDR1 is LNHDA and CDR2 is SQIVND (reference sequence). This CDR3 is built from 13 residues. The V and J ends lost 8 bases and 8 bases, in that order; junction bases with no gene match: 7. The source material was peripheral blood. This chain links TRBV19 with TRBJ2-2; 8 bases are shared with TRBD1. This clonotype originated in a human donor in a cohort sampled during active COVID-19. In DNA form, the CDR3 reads TGTGCCAGTCGCACACAGGGGGTTGGGGAGCTGTTTTTT. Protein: CASRTQGVGELFF. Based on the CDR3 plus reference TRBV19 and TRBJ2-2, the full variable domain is DGGITQSPKYLFRKEGQNVTLSCEQNLNHDAMYWYRQDPGQGLRLIYYSQIVNDFQKGDIAEGYSVSREKKESFPLTVTSAQKNPTAFYLCASRTQGVGELFFGEGSRLTVL.